Shown below are 8 T cell receptor beta chains from a single sample sequenced in a study of neurological immune-mediated disorders. One entry per CDR3 protein, called by TCRdb with MiXCR from the 5' RACE reads. The table includes about 55,000 distinct CDR3 sequences, about 4% detected once. The sequencing sample was made of PBMCs. These TCRs come from a man over 45 with multiple sclerosis.

This clonotype showed up many times. The V and J genes are TRBV7-9 and TRBJ2-1; possibly TRBD2 for D (6 bases). Germline-derived CDR1 and CDR2 are SEHNR and FQNEAQ (reference sequence). There are 13 residues in the CDR3. V was cut by 1 base and J by 10 bases, with 11 bases left in between. This CDR3 is CASSLEWDWEQFF. The DNA for the CDR3 is TGTGCCAGCAGCTTAGAATGGGACTGGGAGCAGTTCTTC. The full variable domain, its missing parts supplied by reference TRBV7-9 and TRBJ2-1, is DTGVSQNPRHKITKRGQNVTFRCDPISEHNRLYWYRQTLGQGPEFLTYFQNEAQLEKSRLLSDRFSAERPKGSFSTLEIQRTEQGDSAMYLCASSLEWDWEQFFGPGTRLTVL.

The chain has TRBV4-1 and TRBJ2-7; 10 bases are shared with TRBD2. This CDR3 region has 18 residues. Germline V gene sequence: CDR1 MGHRA, CDR2 YSYEKL. With 0 bases clipped from V and 4 bases from J, the junction kept 12 bases outside the gene matches. The CDR3 sequence is CASSQETLAGDFSYEQYF. The CDR3 coding sequence is TGCGCCAGCAGCCAAGAGACCCTAGCGGGAGATTTCTCTTACGAGCAGTACTTC.

Ten or more counts support this clonotype. The chain is built from TRBV20-1 and TRBJ2-6; 7 bases map to TRBD2. CDR1 is DFQATT and CDR2 is SNEGSKA in the germline V gene (reference sequence). With V trimmed by 3 bases and J by 0 bases, 5 bases remained unmatched. CDR3 length: 16 amino acids. CDR3 sequence reads: CSARGRANSGANVLTF. In DNA form, the CDR3 reads TGCAGTGCTAGGGGGAGGGCCAACTCTGGGGCCAACGTCCTGACTTTC.

This clonotype was counted between two and nine times. This chain's CDR3 is CASSYAGLDNEQFF. CDR3 coding DNA: TGTGCCAGCAGTTATGCCGGACTCGACAATGAGCAGTTCTTC. J is TRBJ2-1 and V is TRBV12-3 or TRBV12-4; D possibly corresponds to TRBD2 (5 bases). This CDR3 contains 14 residues. Trimming removed 4 bases from V and 5 bases from J, with 12 bases in between.

This clonotype was counted at least ten times. The chain uses TRBV15 and TRBJ1-1; no clear D gene. V shed 0 bases and J shed 7 bases, with 15 bases lying between them. Germline assignment: CDR1 LNHNV and CDR2 YYDKDF (reference sequence). The CDR3 is 15 residues long. In nucleotides, the CDR3 is TGTGCCACCAGCAGAGATCGGGGAGTCGGCCGTGAAGCTTTCTTT. It specifies CATSRDRGVGREAFF.

This clonotype has ten or more counts. CDR3 region: CASSLAGRDANTGELFF. The CDR3 DNA reads TGCGCCAGCAGCTTGGCCGGACGGGACGCAAACACCGGGGAGCTGTTTTTT. V gene TRBV5-1 combines with J gene TRBJ2-2; D assignment may be TRBD1 or TRBD2 (5 bases each). The V and J ends lost 0 bases and 2 bases respectively, with 14 bases between them. The CDR3 is 17 residues long. CDR1 and CDR2 (germline): SGHRS, YFSETQ.

On this clonotype itself: A junction end diverges from the germline sequence, so it may reflect a read error. The CDR3 reads CASSLPGGSNQPQNF. CDR3 bases: TGTGCCAGCAGTTTACCTGGGGGGAGCAATCAGCCCCAGAATTTT. The chain links TRBV12-3 or TRBV12-4 to TRBJ1-5; the D gene is possibly TRBD1 (5 bases). The length of the CDR3 is 15 residues.

This clonotype was seen more than once but under ten times. V and J are TRBV4-1 and TRBJ2-7, with no clear D. Germline loops: CDR1 MGHRA, CDR2 YSYEKL. The CDR3 runs 15 residues. V was shortened by 3 bases and J by 4 bases, with 16 bases between the two germline ends. This CDR3 reads CASSHVPTRNYEQYF. The CDR3 DNA reads as TGCGCCAGCAGCCACGTACCAACGAGGAATTACGAGCAGTACTTC.